These 10 T cell receptor beta chains were all obtained from the same sample, sequenced in a study of CD8 T cells in ankylosing spondylitis. TCRdb independently ran MiXCR on the 5' RACE reads; one entry per CDR3 protein. The sample records about 40,000 distinct CDR3 sequences, approximately 15% being singletons. The specimen sequenced was blood. Source of these receptors: a male donor with ankylosing spondylitis or in good health (not recorded which).

There are a few counts of this clonotype. The chain is built from TRBV20-1 and TRBJ1-5; 7 nucleotides match TRBD1. The CDR3 contains 14 residues. From germline, CDR1 is DFQATT and CDR2 SNEGSKA (reference sequence). The V segment lost 3 bases and the J segment 3 bases; nucleotides outside the gene matches: 5. The CDR3 nucleotides read TGCAGTGCTAGGGCGGGACAGTACAATCAGCCCCAGCATTTT. Translation gives CSARAGQYNQPQHF.

The V and J genes are TRBV6-5 and TRBJ2-3, with 9 nucleotides matching TRBD2. Looked up from germline, CDR1 is MNHEY and CDR2 is SVGAGI. V dropped 6 bases and J dropped 4; count of bases not matched to a gene: 5. This CDR3 has 14 residues. CDR3 residues: CASRRTSDADTQYF. DNA for the CDR3: TGTGCCAGCAGACGGACTAGCGACGCAGATACGCAGTATTTT.

This clonotype was counted many times. The rearrangement links TRBV28 to TRBJ1-1; no reliable D call. Germline-derived CDR1 and CDR2 are MDHEN and SYDVKM. The V and J ends lost 2 bases and 1 base respectively, with 11 bases between them. The CDR3 is made up of 15 amino acids. CDR3 in amino acids: CASSLQSRANTEAFF. Here the CDR3 DNA reads TGTGCCAGCAGTTTACAGTCGAGGGCGAACACTGAAGCTTTCTTT.

The chain uses TRBV7-9 and TRBJ2-1, with a weak D call TRBD2 (6 bases). The length of the CDR3 is 15 residues. The ends were cut back, 3 bases at V and 1 base at J, with 10 bases in the middle. From germline, CDR1 is SEHNR and CDR2 FQNEAQ (reference sequence). The CDR3 here is CASSFDGGSYNEQFF. CDR3 coding DNA: TGTGCCAGCAGCTTCGACGGGGGTTCCTACAATGAGCAGTTCTTC.

The chain links TRBV20-1 to TRBJ1-5, with D maybe TRBD1 (5 bases). This CDR3 is built from 15 residues. V was shortened by 3 bases and J by 0 bases, with 12 bases between the two germline ends. Germline V gene data show CDR1 as DFQATT and CDR2 as SNEGSKA (reference sequence). The CDR3 region is CSASRGVNSNQPQHF. The CDR3 nucleotides read TGCAGTGCTAGCCGGGGGGTTAATAGCAATCAGCCCCAGCATTTT.

This chain connects TRBV6-5 to TRBJ1-1; no clear D gene. V was pared by 7 bases and J by 4 bases, with 16 bases between. Germline CDR1 MNHEY, CDR2 SVGAGI. CDR3 length: 14 residues. CDR3 residues: CASTTDGGSTEAFF. The CDR3 nucleotides are TGTGCCAGCACCACGGACGGTGGAAGCACTGAAGCTTTCTTT.

This chain connects TRBV5-1 to TRBJ2-7; D may be TRBD1 (5 bases). CDR3 length: 15 amino acids. Germline V gives CDR1 SGHRS, CDR2 YFSETQ. V lost 4 bases and J 2 bases, leaving 16 bases between the germline ends. For the CDR3, the DNA is TGCGCCAGCAGCGGGGCTCTGGGCAGAACCTACGAGCAGTACTTC. It yields the protein CASSGALGRTYEQYF.

J is TRBJ2-1 and V is TRBV12-5; perhaps TRBD2 as D (6 bases). Between the trimmed V and J ends, which lost 0 bases and 9 bases, there was a span of 21 bases. Germline V CDR1 and CDR2: LGHNT, FRNRAP. The CDR3 has 17 residues. The CDR3 sequence: CASGLVPSGSVLGEQFF. The CDR3 DNA sequence: TGTGCTAGTGGTTTGGTACCAAGCGGGTCGGTACTCGGTGAGCAGTTCTTC.

This clonotype occurred a few times. This rearrangement joins TRBV5-1 to TRBJ2-3; no firm D call. The CDR3 consists of 13 residues. V shed 3 bases and J shed 5 bases, with 10 bases lying between them. Germline values: CDR1 SGHRS, CDR2 YFSETQ. The DNA of the CDR3 is TGCGCCAGCAGCTCCTTAGTAGAAGATACGCAGTATTTT. This sequence encodes CASSSLVEDTQYF.

The chain uses TRBV5-5 and TRBJ2-1; the match to TRBD2 covers 9 bases. J was trimmed by 6 bases and V by 6 bases; bases with no gene match: 7. The CDR3 is made up of 14 amino acids. Germline assignment: CDR1 SGHKS and CDR2 YYEKEE (reference sequence). CDR3 sequence (DNA): TGTGCCAGCACCGTTAGCGGGAGACTCAATGAGCAGTTCTTC. This translates into CASTVSGRLNEQFF. The full variable domain, in which reference TRBV5-5 and TRBJ2-1 provide the parts outside the CDR3, is DAGVTQSPTHLIKTRGQQVTLRCSPISGHKSVSWYQQVLGQGPQFIFQYYEKEERGRGNFPDRFSARQFPNYSSELNVNALLLGDSALYLCASTVSGRLNEQFFGPGTRLTVL.